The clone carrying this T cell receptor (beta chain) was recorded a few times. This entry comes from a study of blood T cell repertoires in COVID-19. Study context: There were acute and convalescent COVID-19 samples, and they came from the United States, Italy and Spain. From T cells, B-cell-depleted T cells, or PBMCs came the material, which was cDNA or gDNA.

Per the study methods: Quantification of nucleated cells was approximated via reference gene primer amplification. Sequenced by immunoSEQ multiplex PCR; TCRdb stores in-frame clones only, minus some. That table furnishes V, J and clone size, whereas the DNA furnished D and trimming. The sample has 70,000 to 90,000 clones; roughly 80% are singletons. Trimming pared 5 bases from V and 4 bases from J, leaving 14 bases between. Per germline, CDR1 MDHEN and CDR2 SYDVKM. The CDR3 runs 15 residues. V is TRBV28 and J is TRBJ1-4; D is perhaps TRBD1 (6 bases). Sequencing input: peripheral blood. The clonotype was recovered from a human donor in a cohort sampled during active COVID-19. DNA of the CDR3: TGTGCCAGCAGTCTTCCGGACAGCCTTAATGAAAAACTGTTTTTT. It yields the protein CASSLPDSLNEKLFF.